Listed here are 29 T cell receptor beta chains from one sample, sequenced in a study of T cell responses to AZD1222 COVID-19 vaccine. Sequencing was performed with immunoSEQ multiplex PCR; in TCRdb, only in-frame clones are kept and a portion is missing. The table records about 120,000 clones, roughly 87% of them present only once. This material consisted of peripheral blood, taken on day 0 of AZD1222 vaccination. These receptors were obtained from an adult in good health.

This sequence joins TRBV18 and TRBJ2-2; tentative D call: TRBD2 (7 bases). The CDR3 has 17 amino acids. V gave up 3 bases and J gave up 0 bases, with 14 bases separating them. From germline, CDR1 is KGHSH and CDR2 LQKENI. The CDR3 DNA reads TGTGCCAGCTCACCTAGGGGGGGAGAGACGAACACCGGGGAGCTGTTTTTT. The encoded protein is CASSPRGGETNTGELFF.

The CDR3 coding sequence is TGTGCCAGCAGTTGGCGGCGGGAGGACGATAGTGAGCAGTTCTTC. Protein: CASSWRREDDSEQFF. V usage is TRBV28 and J usage is TRBJ2-1; 8 bases are a match to TRBD2. Germline V gene lookup returns CDR1 MDHEN and CDR2 SYDVKM. The CDR3 consists of 15 residues. Trimming took 4 bases from V and 9 from J; bases not matched to a gene: 11.

The rearrangement joins TRBV7-9 to TRBJ2-1; TRBD2 matches at 9 bases. Per germline, CDR1 SEHNR and CDR2 FQNEAQ (reference sequence). J was trimmed by 8 bases and V by 2 bases; bases with no gene match: 16. The CDR3 sequence is 18 residues long. The CDR3 DNA reads TGTGCCAGCAGCTTACCACCATTAGCGGGGGCCTCCCACTATGAGCAGTTCTTC. Translating it yields CASSLPPLAGASHYEQFF. Using reference TRBV7-9 and TRBJ2-1 for the parts outside the CDR3, the full variable domain is DTGVSQNPRHKITKRGQNVTFRCDPISEHNRLYWYRQTLGQGPEFLTYFQNEAQLEKSRLLSDRFSAERPKGSFSTLEIQRTEQGDSAMYLCASSLPPLAGASHYEQFFGPGTRLTVL.

The CDR3 is CASSFGGIYNEQFF. The CDR3 region has the DNA TGTGCCAGCAGTTTCGGGGGAATATACAATGAGCAGTTCTTC. V gene TRBV27 combines with J gene TRBJ2-1; weak D call: TRBD2 (6 bases). The V gene's germline CDR1 is MNHEY and CDR2 SMNVEV (reference sequence). With 3 bases removed from V and 4 bases from J, the gap between germline ends came to 10 bases. CDR3 length: 14 amino acids.

J is TRBJ1-6 and V is TRBV6-4, with 8 bases matching TRBD1. The CDR3 contains 15 residues. Germline CDR1 reads MRHNA; CDR2 reads SNTAGT. The V and J ends lost 6 bases and 7 bases, in that order; junction bases with no gene match: 8. DNA of the CDR3: TGTGCCAGCAGCCCATCCACAGGGGGAAATTCACCCCTCCACTTT. Protein product: CASSPSTGGNSPLHF.

The CDR3 DNA sequence: TGTGCCAGCAACATCGCTGCAACTAATGAAAAACTGTTTTTT. This sequence encodes CASNIAATNEKLFF. The rearrangement uses TRBV28 and TRBJ1-4; D not resolved. The CDR3 is made up of 14 amino acids. The germline gives CDR1 MDHEN, CDR2 SYDVKM. Trimming stripped 7 bases from V and 0 bases from J, with 9 bases between.

J is TRBJ2-7 and V is TRBV29-1, with D uncertain. The CDR3 extends over 11 amino acids. Germline CDR1 and CDR2: SQVTM and ANQGSEA. Trimming left V 4 bases short and J 7 bases short, with 11 bases between. CDR3 DNA: TGCAGCGTTGGAAGTGCGTCGGAGCAGTACTTC. Encoded protein: CSVGSASEQYF.

This chain uses TRBV28 with TRBJ1-6; no clear D. Germline CDR1 and CDR2: MDHEN and SYDVKM. This CDR3 is 13 amino acids long. V was pared by 10 bases and J by 0 bases, with 7 bases between. Written as DNA, the CDR3 is TGTGCCATCTTACGCTCCTATAATTCACCCCTCCACTTT. It codes for CAILRSYNSPLHF.

The chain links TRBV27 to TRBJ1-6; D ambiguous. Per the germline V gene, CDR1 is MNHEY and CDR2 is SMNVEV (reference sequence). CDR3 length: 13 residues. V lost 6 bases, J lost 9 bases, and 12 bases lay in between. This chain's CDR3 is CASSRVTGSPLHF. CDR3 sequence (DNA): TGTGCCAGCAGCCGGGTGACTGGTTCACCCCTCCACTTT.

The chain links TRBV2 to TRBJ2-7, with D maybe TRBD1 (5 bases). The V and J ends lost 2 bases and 4 bases respectively, with 15 bases between them. This CDR3 spans 15 amino acids. Germline CDR1 and CDR2: SNHLY and FYNNEI. The CDR3 loop is CASSEKQDLGYEQYF. CDR3 sequence (DNA): TGTGCCAGCAGTGAAAAACAGGATCTAGGGTACGAGCAGTACTTC.

This chain connects TRBV5-1 to TRBJ2-3; no clear D. The CDR3 sequence is 15 residues long. Trimming stripped 5 bases from V and 0 bases from J, with 13 bases between. Germline V gene data show CDR1 as SGHRS and CDR2 as YFSETQ. CDR3 DNA sequence: TGCGCCAGCAGTCCTAACTACGCTAGCACAGATACGCAGTATTTT. Encoded protein: CASSPNYASTDTQYF. The variable domain in full, completed from reference TRBV5-1 and TRBJ2-3, reads KAGVTQTPRYLIKTRGQQVTLSCSPISGHRSVSWYQQTPGQGLQFLFEYFSETQRNKGNFPGRFSGRQFSNSRSEMNVSTLELGDSALYLCASSPNYASTDTQYFGPGTRLTVL.

This chain uses TRBV5-1 with TRBJ1-4; TRBD1 matches at 8 bases. The J segment lost 4 bases and the V segment lost 4 bases, leaving 3 bases of the junction unmatched. This CDR3 contains 14 residues. CDR1 and CDR2 (germline): SGHRS, YFSETQ. CDR3 coding DNA: TGCGCCAGCAGCCCGGGACAGGTTAATGAAAAACTGTTTTTT. It yields the protein CASSPGQVNEKLFF.

This rearrangement joins TRBV27 to TRBJ1-2; no clear D. The germline V gene has CDR1 MNHEY and CDR2 SMNVEV (reference sequence). The CDR3 is 15 amino acids. Between the trimmed V and J ends, which lost 1 base and 0 bases, there was a span of 9 bases. CDR3 protein: CASSLFFSANYGYTF. Written as DNA, the CDR3 is TGTGCCAGCAGTTTATTTTTTTCGGCTAACTATGGCTACACCTTC.

The CDR3 nucleotides are TGTGCCAGCAGTTTATATCTGGGATCCTATGGCTACACCTTC. Translated, it gives CASSLYLGSYGYTF. This chain joins TRBV27 and TRBJ1-2; D is ambiguous. The length of the CDR3 is 14 residues. The germline gives CDR1 MNHEY, CDR2 SMNVEV (reference sequence). With 1 base removed from V and 4 bases from J, the gap between germline ends came to 10 bases.

This clone turned up a few times. This rearrangement joins TRBV28 to TRBJ1-2, with D maybe TRBD1 (5 bases). The CDR3 extends over 13 amino acids. Germline CDR1 MDHEN, CDR2 SYDVKM. The germline V and J ends were trimmed by 6 bases and 6 bases, with 14 bases remaining between them. The CDR3 sequence is CASRYPGTNGYTF. The CDR3 DNA sequence: TGTGCCAGCAGGTATCCTGGGACTAATGGCTACACCTTC.

The gene calls are TRBV7-9 and TRBJ1-2; D call uncertain. From germline, CDR1 is SEHNR and CDR2 FQNEAQ (reference sequence). CDR3 size: 13 residues. V lost 1 base to trimming and J lost 0 bases, with 3 bases between them. The CDR3 is CASSLGPNYGYTF. The CDR3 nucleotides read TGTGCCAGCAGCTTAGGTCCTAACTATGGCTACACCTTC.

Within the sample, this clone is medium-sized. CDR3 region: CASSQEGESSYEQYF. The CDR3 DNA reads TGTGCCAGCAGCCAAGAAGGGGAGAGCTCCTACGAGCAGTACTTC. This sequence joins TRBV4-2 and TRBJ2-7; the D call may be TRBD1 or TRBD2 (5 bases each). The ends were cut back, 0 bases at V and 0 bases at J, with 9 bases in the middle. CDR1 and CDR2 from the germline V gene are LGHNA and YNFKEQ. The CDR3 extends over 15 amino acids.

The J gene is TRBJ1-1, the V gene TRBV9, with 11 nucleotides matching TRBD1. This CDR3 contains 16 residues. The junction had 8 bases not matched to a gene; V was cut back by 3 bases and J by 4 bases. CDR1 is SGDLS, CDR2 YYNGEE, per germline. Here the CDR3 reads CASSAAPGTGGTEAFF. As DNA, the CDR3 is TGTGCCAGCAGCGCCGCTCCCGGGACAGGGGGCACTGAAGCTTTCTTT.

The chain is built from TRBV24-1 and TRBJ2-1; D not resolved. From germline, CDR1 is KGHDR and CDR2 SFDVKD. Trimming removed 5 bases at V and 8 bases at J, with 9 bases between. The CDR3 length is 12 residues. The CDR3 coding sequence is TGTGCCACCAGTGGTCAGACCTATGAGCAGTTCTTC. This translates into CATSGQTYEQFF.

The sample holds one count of this clone. The rearrangement joins TRBV9 to TRBJ1-1; D uncertain. CDR3 size: 14 residues. Germline V gives CDR1 SGDLS, CDR2 YYNGEE. V shed 4 bases and J shed 5 bases, with 15 bases lying between them. CDR3 residues: CASSPNLGGTEAFF. CDR3 DNA sequence: TGTGCCAGCAGCCCAAACCTTGGTGGTACTGAAGCTTTCTTT. The full variable domain, completed using reference TRBV9 and TRBJ1-1, is DSGVTQTPKHLITATGQRVTLRCSPRSGDLSVYWYQQSLDQGLQFLIQYYNGEERAKGNILERFSAQQFPDLHSELNLSSLELGDSALYFCASSPNLGGTEAFFGQGTRLTVV.

With respect to this clone: One end of the junction varies from germline; a read error may be responsible. This chain uses TRBV7-3 with TRBJ1-1; TRBD1 matches 10 bases. Germline V gene lookup returns CDR1 SGHTA and CDR2 FQGTGA. This CDR3 spans 14 amino acids. The CDR3 DNA is TGTGCCAGCAGCTCCACCGGCCCTCGACAGGGGGCTTCATTT. Amino acids: CASSSTGPRQGASF.

The chain carries TRBV24-1 and TRBJ1-2, with no clear D. CDR3 size: 12 residues. Trimming left V 1 base short and J 4 bases short, with 3 bases between. Germline V gene sequence: CDR1 KGHDR, CDR2 SFDVKD. This CDR3 reads CATSDLPYGYTF. In DNA form, the CDR3 reads TGTGCCACCAGTGATTTACCCTATGGCTACACCTTC.

In regard to this clone: Other DNA sequences in this sample translate to the same CDR3. The V call is TRBV6-5, the J call TRBJ1-3, with a tentative D call TRBD1 (5 bases). V was shortened by 0 bases and J by 1 base, with 7 bases between the two germline ends. The CDR3 is 15 residues long. Per germline, CDR1 MNHEY and CDR2 SVGAGI. CDR3 in amino acids: CASSYSQGSGNTIYF. The CDR3, as DNA: TGTGCCAGCAGTTACTCCCAGGGATCTGGAAACACCATATATTTT.

J is TRBJ1-5 and V is TRBV7-9; D remains unclear. The CDR3 covers 14 residues. The V gene's germline CDR1 is SEHNR and CDR2 FQNEAQ (reference sequence). The V and J ends lost 1 base and 6 bases respectively, with 10 bases between them. In nucleotides, the CDR3 is TGTGCCAGCAGCTTAGGATCGGGTGGTCAGCCCCAGCATTTT. Translating gives CASSLGSGGQPQHF.

The CDR3 is CASSYLTVADTQYF. Written as DNA, the CDR3 is TGTGCCAGCAGTTACCTTACTGTCGCAGATACGCAGTATTTT. The J gene is TRBJ2-3, the V gene TRBV6-5; D remains ambiguous. The CDR3 length is 14 residues. Trimming shortened V by 2 bases and J by 4 bases, and 10 bases separated the two germline ends. Germline assignment: CDR1 MNHEY and CDR2 SVGAGI.

The chain carries TRBV6-5 and TRBJ1-1; D uncertain. V lost 7 bases to trimming and J lost 3 bases, with 6 bases between them. The CDR3 sequence is 11 residues long. Germline loops: CDR1 MNHEY, CDR2 SVGAGI. This CDR3 reads CASMGHTEAFF. CDR3 in DNA: TGTGCCAGCATGGGTCACACTGAAGCTTTCTTT.

V and J are TRBV5-6 and TRBJ2-5, with D possibly being TRBD1 (5 bases). The CDR3 sequence is 14 residues long. Trimming removed 0 bases at V and 7 bases at J, with 13 bases between. CDR1 and CDR2 from the germline V gene are SGHDT and YYEEEE. CDR3 coding DNA: TGTGCCAGCAGCTTGGGAGTGGGGCTTGGGACCCAGTACTTC. This codes for CASSLGVGLGTQYF.

The chain recombines TRBV30 with TRBJ1-5, with unresolved D. Germline CDR1 GTSNPN, CDR2 SVGIG (reference sequence). Trimming left V 2 bases short and J 2 bases short, with 10 bases between. The CDR3 loop spans 14 amino acids. The CDR3 region has the DNA TGTGCCTGGAGTACGGGGTCGGGCAATCAGCCCCAGCATTTT. This sequence encodes CAWSTGSGNQPQHF.

The J gene is TRBJ2-1, the V gene TRBV5-1, with 9 bases identical to TRBD2. V gave up 0 bases and J gave up 5 bases; unmatched junction bases: 3. CDR1 and CDR2 (germline): SGHRS, YFSETQ. This CDR3 is 15 amino acids long. The CDR3 coding sequence is TGCGCCAGCAGCTTGGAGGCTAGCGGGGACAATGAGCAGTTCTTC. The encoded protein is CASSLEASGDNEQFF.